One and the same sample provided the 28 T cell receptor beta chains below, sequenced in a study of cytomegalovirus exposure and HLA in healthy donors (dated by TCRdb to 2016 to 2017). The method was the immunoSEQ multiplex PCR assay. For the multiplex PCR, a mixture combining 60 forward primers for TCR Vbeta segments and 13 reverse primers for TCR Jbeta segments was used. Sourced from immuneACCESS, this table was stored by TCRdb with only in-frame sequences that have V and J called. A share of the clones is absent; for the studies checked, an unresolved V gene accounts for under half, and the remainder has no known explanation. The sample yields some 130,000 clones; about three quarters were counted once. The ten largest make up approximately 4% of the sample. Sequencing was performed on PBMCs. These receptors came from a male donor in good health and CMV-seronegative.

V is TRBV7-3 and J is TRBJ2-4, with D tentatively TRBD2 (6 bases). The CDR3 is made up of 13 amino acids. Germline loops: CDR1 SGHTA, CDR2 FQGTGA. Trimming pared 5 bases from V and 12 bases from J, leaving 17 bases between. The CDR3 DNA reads TGTGCCAGCAGCCCCTTCCCGACTAGTTCTCAGTACTTC. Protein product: CASSPFPTSSQYF.

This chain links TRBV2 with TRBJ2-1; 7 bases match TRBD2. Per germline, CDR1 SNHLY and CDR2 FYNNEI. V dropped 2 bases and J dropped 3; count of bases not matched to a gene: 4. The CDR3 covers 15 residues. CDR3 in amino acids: CASSEWGEGYNEQFF. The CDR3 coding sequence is TGTGCCAGCAGTGAATGGGGGGAGGGCTACAATGAGCAGTTCTTC.

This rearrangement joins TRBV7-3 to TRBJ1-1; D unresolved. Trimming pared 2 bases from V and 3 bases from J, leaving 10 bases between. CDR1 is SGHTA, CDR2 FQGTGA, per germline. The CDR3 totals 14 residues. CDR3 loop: CASSLRSGDTEAFF. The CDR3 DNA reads TGTGCCAGCAGCTTACGATCGGGTGACACTGAAGCTTTCTTT.

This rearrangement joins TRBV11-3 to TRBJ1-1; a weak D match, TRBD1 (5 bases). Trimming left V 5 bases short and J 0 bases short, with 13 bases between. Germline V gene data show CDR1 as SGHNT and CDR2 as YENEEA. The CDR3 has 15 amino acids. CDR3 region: CASSLGRAMNTEAFF. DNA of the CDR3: TGTGCCAGCAGCCTAGGCAGGGCAATGAACACTGAAGCTTTCTTT.

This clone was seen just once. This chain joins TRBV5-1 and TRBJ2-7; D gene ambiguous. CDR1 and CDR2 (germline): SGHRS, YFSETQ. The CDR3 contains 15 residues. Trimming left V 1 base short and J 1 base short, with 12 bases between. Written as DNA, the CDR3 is TGCGCCAGCAGCTTGTGGTACAGCATTTCCTACGAGCAGTACTTC. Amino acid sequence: CASSLWYSISYEQYF.

CDR3: CAWRIFSGQEAFF. The CDR3 DNA reads as TGTGCCTGGAGAATATTTTCGGGACAGGAAGCTTTCTTT. V gene TRBV30 combines with J gene TRBJ1-1; 7 bases agree with TRBD1. CDR1 and CDR2 from the germline V gene are GTSNPN and SVGIG (reference sequence). V shed 3 bases and J 8 bases; nucleotides not matched to a gene: 9. CDR3 size: 13 residues.

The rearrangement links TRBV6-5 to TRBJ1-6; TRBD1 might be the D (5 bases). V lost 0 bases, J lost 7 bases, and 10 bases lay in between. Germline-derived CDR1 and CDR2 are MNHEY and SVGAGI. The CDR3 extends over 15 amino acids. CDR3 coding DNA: TGTGCCAGCAGTTACTCGGCAGGGAAGAATTCACCCCTCCACTTT. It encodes CASSYSAGKNSPLHF.

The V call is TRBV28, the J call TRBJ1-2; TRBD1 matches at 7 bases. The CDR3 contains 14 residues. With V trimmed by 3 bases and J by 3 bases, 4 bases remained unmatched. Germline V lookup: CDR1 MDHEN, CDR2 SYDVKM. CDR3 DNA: TGTGCCAGCAGTTTCCCCCAGGGGGACTATGGCTACACCTTC. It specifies CASSFPQGDYGYTF.

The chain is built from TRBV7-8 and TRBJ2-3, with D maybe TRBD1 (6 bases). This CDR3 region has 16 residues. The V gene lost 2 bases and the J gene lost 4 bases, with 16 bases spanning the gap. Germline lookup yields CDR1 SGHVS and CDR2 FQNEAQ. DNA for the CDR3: TGTGCCAGCAGCTTAAAAGGGAACAGGGTGGCAGATACGCAGTATTTT. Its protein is CASSLKGNRVADTQYF.

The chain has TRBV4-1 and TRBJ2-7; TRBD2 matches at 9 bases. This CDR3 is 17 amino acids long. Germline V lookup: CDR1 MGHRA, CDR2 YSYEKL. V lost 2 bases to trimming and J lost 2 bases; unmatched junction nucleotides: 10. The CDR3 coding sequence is TGCGCCAGCAGCCAAACAGGGTTGGGACTAGCAGCCTACGAGCAGTACTTC. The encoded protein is CASSQTGLGLAAYEQYF.

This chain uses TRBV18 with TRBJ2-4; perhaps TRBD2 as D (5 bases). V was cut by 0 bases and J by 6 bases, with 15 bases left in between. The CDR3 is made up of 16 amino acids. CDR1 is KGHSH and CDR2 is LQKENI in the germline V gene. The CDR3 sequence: CASSPPGAALGNIQYF. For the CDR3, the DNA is TGTGCCAGCTCACCACCAGGAGCGGCTTTGGGAAACATTCAGTACTTC.

The CDR3 reads CASSEDRGGYEQYF. The CDR3 DNA reads TGTGCCAGCAGCGAGGACAGGGGCGGCTACGAGCAGTACTTC. The genes are TRBV7-2 and TRBJ2-7; TRBD1 matches at 9 bases. This CDR3 contains 14 residues. The J segment lost 3 bases and the V segment lost 5 bases, leaving 5 bases of the junction unmatched. Germline CDR1 is SGHTA and CDR2 is FQGNSA. The full variable domain, in which reference TRBV7-2 and TRBJ2-7 provide the parts outside the CDR3, is GAGVSQSPSNKVTEKGKDVELRCDPISGHTALYWYRQSLGQGLEFLIYFQGNSAPDKSGLPSDRFSAERTGGSVSTLTIQRTQQEDSAVYLCASSEDRGGYEQYFGPGTRLTVT.

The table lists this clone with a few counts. In DNA, the CDR3 is TGCGCCAGCAGCACAGTAGCGGGGTCCTACGAGCAGTACTTC. Translated: CASSTVAGSYEQYF. This rearrangement joins TRBV5-1 to TRBJ2-7; 8 nucleotides line up with TRBD2. The CDR3 runs 14 residues. Looked up from germline, CDR1 is SGHRS and CDR2 is YFSETQ. The junction had 4 bases not matched to a gene; V was cut back by 4 bases and J by 1 base.

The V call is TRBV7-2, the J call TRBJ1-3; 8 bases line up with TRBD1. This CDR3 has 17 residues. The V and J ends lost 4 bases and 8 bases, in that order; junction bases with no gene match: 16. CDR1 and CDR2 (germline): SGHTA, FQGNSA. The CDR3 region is CASSYTILGQGRDTIYF. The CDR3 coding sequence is TGTGCCAGCAGCTACACTATCTTAGGACAGGGAAGGGACACCATATATTTT.

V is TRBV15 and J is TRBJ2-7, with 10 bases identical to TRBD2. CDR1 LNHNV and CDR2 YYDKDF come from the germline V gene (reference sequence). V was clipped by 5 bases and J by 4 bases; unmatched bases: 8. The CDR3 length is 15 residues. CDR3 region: CATSPWTSGPYEQYF. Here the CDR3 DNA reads TGTGCCACCAGCCCCTGGACTAGCGGACCTTACGAGCAGTACTTC.

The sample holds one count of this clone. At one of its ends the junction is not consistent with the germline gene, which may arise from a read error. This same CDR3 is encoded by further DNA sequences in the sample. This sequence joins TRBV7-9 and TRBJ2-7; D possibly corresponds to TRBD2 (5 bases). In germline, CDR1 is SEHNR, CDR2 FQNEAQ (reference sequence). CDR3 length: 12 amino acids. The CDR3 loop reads CSSSLSGYEQYF. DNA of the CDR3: TGTTCCAGCAGCTTATCGGGGTACGAGCAGTACTTC.

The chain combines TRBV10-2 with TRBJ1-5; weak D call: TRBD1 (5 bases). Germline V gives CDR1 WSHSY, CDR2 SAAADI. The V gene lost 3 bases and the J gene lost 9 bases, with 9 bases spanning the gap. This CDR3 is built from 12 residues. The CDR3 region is CASSDRDAPQHF. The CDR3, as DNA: TGCGCCAGCAGTGACAGGGATGCGCCCCAGCATTTT.

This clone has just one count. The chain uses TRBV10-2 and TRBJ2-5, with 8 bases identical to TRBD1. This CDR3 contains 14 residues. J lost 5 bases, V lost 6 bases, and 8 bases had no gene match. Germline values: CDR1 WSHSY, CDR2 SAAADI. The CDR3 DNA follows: TGCGCCAGCAGGGGCAGGGGGCTTGGGGAGACCCAGTACTTC. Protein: CASRGRGLGETQYF.

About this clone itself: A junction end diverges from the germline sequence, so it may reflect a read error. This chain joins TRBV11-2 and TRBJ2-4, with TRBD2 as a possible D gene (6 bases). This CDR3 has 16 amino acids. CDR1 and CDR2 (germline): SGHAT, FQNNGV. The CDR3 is CASSRRDSAAKNSQYF. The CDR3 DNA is TGTGCCAGCAGCCGCAGGGACTCCGCAGCCAAAAACAGTCAGTACTTC.

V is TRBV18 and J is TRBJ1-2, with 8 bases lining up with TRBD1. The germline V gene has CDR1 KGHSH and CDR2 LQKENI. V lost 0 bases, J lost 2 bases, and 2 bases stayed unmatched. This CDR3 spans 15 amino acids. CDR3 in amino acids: CASSPPTGDNYGYTF. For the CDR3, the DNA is TGTGCCAGCTCACCACCGACAGGGGACAACTATGGCTACACCTTC.

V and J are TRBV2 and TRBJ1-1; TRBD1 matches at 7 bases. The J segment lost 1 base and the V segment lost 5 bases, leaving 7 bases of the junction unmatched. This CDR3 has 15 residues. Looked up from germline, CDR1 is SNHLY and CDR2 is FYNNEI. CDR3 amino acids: CASSPFKGANTEAFF. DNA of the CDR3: TGTGCCAGCAGTCCTTTCAAGGGGGCGAACACTGAAGCTTTCTTT.

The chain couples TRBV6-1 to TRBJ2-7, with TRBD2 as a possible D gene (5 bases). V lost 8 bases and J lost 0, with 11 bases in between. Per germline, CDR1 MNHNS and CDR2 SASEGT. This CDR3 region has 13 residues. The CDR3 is CASEGTYSYEQYF. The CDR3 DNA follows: TGTGCCAGCGAGGGAACCTACTCCTACGAGCAGTACTTC.

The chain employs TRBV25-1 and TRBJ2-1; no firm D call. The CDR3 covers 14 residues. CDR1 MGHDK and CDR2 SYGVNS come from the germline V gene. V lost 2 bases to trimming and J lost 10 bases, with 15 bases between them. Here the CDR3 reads CASSERVLHVEQFF. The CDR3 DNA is TGTGCCAGCAGTGAAAGAGTTCTCCATGTGGAGCAGTTCTTC.

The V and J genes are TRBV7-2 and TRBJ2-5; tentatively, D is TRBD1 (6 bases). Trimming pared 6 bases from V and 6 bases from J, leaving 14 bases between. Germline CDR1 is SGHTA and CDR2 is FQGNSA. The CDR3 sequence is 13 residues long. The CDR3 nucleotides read TGTGCCAGCAGTATTACAGGGAAACAGACCCAGTACTTC. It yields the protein CASSITGKQTQYF. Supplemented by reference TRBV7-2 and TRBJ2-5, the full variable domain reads GAGVSQSPSNKVTEKGKDVELRCDPISGHTALYWYRQSLGQGLEFLIYFQGNSAPDKSGLPSDRFSAERTGGSVSTLTIQRTQQEDSAVYLCASSITGKQTQYFGPGTRLLVL.

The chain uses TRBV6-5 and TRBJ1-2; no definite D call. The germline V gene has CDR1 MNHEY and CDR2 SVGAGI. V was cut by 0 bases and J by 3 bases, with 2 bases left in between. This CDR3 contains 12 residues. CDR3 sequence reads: CASSYSDYGYTF. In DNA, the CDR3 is TGTGCCAGCAGTTACTCCGACTATGGCTACACCTTC.

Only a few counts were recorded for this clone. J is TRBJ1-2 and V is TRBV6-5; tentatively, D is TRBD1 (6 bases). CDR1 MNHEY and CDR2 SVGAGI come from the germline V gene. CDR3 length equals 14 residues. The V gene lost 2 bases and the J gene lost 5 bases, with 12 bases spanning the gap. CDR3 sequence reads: CASSYGGHRYGYTF. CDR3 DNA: TGTGCCAGCAGTTACGGGGGACATCGGTATGGCTACACCTTC.

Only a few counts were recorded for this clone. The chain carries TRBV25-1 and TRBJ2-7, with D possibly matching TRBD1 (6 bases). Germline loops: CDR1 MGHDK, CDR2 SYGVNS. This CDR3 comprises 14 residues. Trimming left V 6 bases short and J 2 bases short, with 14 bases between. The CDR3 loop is CASSRGVGTYEQYF. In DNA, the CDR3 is TGTGCCAGCAGCAGGGGAGTTGGAACCTACGAGCAGTACTTC.

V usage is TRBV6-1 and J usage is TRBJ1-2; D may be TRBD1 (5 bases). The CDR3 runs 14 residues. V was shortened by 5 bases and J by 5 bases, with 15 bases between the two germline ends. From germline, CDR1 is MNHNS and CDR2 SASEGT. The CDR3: CASSNLRGWYGYTF. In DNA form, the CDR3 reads TGTGCCAGCAGTAATCTTCGGGGGTGGTATGGCTACACCTTC.